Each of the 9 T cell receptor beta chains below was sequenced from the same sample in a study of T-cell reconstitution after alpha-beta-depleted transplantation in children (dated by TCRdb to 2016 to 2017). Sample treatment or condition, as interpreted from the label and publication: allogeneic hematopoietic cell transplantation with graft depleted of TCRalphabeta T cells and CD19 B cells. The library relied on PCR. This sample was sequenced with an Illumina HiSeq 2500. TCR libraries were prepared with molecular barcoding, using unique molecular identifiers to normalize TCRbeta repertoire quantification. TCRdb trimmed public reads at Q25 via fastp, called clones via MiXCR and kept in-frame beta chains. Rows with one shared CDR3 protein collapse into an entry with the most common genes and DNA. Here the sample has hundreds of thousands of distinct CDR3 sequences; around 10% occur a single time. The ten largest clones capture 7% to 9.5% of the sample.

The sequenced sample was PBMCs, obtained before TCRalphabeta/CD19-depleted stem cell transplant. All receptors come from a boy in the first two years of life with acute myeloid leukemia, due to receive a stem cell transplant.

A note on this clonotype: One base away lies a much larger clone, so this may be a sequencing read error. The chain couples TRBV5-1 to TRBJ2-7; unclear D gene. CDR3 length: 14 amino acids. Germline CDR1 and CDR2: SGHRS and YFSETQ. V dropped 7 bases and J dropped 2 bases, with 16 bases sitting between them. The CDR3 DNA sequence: TGCGCCAGCCTTTCTTCACCGGGTGCCTACGAGCAGTACTTC. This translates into CASLSSPGAYEQYF.

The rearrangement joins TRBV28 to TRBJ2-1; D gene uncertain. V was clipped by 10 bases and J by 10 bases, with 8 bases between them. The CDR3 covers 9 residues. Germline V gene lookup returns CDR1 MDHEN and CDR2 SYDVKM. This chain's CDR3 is CAMGPEQFF. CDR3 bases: TGTGCCATGGGCCCGGAGCAGTTCTTC.

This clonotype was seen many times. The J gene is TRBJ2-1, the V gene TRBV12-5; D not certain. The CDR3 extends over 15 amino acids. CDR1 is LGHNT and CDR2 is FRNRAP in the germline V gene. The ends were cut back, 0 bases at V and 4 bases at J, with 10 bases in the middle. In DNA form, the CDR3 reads TGTGCTAGTGGTTTGGTACTGTCAGGTTACAATGAGCAGTTCTTC. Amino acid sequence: CASGLVLSGYNEQFF.

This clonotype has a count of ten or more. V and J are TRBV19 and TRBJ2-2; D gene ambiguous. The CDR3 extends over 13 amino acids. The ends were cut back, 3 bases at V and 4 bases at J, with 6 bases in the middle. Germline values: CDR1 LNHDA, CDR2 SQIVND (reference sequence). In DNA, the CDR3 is TGTGCCAGTAGTATTCAGAGCACCGGGGAGCTGTTTTTT. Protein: CASSIQSTGELFF.

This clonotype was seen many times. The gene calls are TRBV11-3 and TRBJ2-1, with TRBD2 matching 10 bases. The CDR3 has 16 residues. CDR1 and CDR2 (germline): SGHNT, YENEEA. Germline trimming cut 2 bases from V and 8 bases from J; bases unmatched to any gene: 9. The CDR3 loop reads CASSLNPSGSGYEQFF. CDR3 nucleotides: TGTGCCAGCAGCTTAAACCCTAGCGGGAGTGGGTATGAGCAGTTCTTC.

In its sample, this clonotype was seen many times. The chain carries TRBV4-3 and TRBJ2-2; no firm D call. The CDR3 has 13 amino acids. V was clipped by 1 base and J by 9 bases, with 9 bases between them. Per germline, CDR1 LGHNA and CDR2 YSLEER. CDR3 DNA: TGCGCCAGCAGCCAAGTGCTTACGTGGGAGCTGTTTTTT. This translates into CASSQVLTWELFF.

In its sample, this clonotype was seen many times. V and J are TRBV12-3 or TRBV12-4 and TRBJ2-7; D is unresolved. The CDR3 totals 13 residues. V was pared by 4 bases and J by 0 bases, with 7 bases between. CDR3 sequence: CASSSGFSYEQYF. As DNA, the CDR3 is TGTGCCAGCAGTTCGGGCTTCTCCTACGAGCAGTACTTC.

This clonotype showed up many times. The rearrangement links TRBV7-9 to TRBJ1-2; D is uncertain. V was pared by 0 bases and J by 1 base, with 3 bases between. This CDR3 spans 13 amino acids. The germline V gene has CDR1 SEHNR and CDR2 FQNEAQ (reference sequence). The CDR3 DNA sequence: TGTGCCAGCAGCTTAGCCGGTAACTATGGCTACACCTTC. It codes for CASSLAGNYGYTF.

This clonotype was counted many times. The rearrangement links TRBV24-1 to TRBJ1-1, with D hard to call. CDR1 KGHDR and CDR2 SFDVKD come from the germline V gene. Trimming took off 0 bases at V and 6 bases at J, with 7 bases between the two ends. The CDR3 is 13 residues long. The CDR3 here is CATSDLGSPEAFF. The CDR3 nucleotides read TGTGCCACCAGTGATTTGGGCAGCCCTGAAGCTTTCTTT.